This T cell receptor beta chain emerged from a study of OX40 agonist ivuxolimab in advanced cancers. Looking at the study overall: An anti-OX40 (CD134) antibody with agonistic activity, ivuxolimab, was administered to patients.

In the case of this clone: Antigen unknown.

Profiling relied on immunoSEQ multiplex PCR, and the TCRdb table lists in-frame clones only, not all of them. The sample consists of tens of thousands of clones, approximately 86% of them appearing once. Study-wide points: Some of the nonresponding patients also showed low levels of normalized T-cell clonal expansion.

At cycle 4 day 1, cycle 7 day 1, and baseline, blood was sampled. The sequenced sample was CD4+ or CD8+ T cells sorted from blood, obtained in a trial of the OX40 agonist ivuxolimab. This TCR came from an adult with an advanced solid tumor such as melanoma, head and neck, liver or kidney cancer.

The CDR3 is CASWDRNYNEQFF. The CDR3, as DNA: TGTGCCAGTTGGGACAGAAATTACAATGAGCAGTTCTTC. The chain uses TRBV28 and TRBJ2-1; TRBD1 agrees at 7 bases. The CDR3 contains 13 residues. The germline gives CDR1 MDHEN, CDR2 SYDVKM. The V gene end was trimmed by 9 bases and the J gene end by 4 bases; junction bases not matched to a gene: 6.